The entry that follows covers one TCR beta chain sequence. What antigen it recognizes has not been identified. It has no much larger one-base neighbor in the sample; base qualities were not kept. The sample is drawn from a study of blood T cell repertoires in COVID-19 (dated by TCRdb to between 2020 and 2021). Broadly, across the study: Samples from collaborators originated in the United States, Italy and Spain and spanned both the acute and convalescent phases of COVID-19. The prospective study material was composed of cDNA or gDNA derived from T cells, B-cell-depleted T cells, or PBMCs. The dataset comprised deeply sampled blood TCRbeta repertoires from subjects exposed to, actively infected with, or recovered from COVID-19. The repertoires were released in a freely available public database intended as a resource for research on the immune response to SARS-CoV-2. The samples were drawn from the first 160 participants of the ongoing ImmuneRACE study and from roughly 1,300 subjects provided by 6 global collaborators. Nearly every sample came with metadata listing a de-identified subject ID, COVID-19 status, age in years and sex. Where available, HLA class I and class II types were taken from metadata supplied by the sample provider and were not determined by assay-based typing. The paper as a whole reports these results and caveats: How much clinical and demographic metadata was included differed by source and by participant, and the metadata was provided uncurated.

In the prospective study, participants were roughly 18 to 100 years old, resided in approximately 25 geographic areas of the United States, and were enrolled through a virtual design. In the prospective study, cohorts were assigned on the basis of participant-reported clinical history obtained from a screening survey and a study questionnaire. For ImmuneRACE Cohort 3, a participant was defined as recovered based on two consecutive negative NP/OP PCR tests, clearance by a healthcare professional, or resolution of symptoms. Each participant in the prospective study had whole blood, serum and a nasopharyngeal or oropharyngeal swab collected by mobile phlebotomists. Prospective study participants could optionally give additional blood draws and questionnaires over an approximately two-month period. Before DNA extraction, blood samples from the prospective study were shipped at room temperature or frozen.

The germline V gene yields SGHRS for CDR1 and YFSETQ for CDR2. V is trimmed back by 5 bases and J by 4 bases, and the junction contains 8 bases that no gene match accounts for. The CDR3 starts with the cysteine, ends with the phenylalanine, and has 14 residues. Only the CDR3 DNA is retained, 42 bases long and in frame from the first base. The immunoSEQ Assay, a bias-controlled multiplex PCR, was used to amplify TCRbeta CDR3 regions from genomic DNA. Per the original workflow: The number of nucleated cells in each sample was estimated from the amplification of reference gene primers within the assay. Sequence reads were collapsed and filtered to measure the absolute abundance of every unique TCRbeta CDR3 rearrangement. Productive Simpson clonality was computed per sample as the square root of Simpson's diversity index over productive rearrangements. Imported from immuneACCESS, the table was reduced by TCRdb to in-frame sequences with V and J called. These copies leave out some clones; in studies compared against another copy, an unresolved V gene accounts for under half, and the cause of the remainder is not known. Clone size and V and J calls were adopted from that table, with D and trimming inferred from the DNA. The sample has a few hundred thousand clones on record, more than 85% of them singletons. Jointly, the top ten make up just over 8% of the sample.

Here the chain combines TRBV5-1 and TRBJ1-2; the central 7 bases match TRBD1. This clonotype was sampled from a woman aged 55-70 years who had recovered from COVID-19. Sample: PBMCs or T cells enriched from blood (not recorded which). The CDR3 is CASRPGGLSYGYTF. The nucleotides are TGCGCCAGCAGGCCAGGGGGTCTGAGCTATGGCTACACCTTC.